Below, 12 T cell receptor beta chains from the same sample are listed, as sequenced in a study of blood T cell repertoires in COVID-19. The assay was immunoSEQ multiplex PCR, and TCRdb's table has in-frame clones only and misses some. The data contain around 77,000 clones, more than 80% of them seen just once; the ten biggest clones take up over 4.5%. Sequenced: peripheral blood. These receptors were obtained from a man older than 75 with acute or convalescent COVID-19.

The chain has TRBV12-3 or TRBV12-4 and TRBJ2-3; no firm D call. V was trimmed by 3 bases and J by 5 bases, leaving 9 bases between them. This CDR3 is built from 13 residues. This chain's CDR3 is CASSLPGLDTQYF. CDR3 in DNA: TGTGCCAGCAGTTTGCCGGGTTTAGATACGCAGTATTTT.

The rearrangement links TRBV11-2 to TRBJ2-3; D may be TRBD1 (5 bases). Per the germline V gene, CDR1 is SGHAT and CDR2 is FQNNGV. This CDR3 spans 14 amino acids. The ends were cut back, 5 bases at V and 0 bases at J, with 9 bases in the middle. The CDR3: CASSPGPSTDTQYF. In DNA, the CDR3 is TGTGCCAGCAGCCCAGGGCCAAGCACAGATACGCAGTATTTT.

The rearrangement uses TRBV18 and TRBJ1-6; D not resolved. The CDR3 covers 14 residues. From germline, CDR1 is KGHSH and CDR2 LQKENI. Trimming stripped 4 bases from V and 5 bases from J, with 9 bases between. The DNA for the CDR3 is TGTGCCAGCTCACTGGCAGATGATAATTCACCCCTCCACTTT. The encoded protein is CASSLADDNSPLHF.

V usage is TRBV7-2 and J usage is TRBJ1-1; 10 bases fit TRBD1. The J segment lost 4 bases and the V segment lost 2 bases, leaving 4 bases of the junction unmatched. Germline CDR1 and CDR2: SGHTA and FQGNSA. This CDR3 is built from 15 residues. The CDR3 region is CASSLLGQGSTEAFF. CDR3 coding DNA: TGTGCCAGCAGCTTACTGGGACAGGGGAGCACTGAAGCTTTCTTT.

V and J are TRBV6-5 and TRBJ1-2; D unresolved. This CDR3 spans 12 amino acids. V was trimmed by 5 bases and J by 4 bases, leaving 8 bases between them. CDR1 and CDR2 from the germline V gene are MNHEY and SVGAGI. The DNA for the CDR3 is TGTGCCAGCAGTCAGGCCCTCTATGGCTACACCTTC. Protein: CASSQALYGYTF.

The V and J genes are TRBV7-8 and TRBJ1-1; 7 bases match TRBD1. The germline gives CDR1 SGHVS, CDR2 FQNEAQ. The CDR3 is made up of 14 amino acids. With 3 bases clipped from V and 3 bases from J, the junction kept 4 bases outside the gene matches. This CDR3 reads CASSFDRVDTEAFF. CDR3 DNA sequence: TGTGCCAGCAGCTTCGACAGGGTTGACACTGAAGCTTTCTTT. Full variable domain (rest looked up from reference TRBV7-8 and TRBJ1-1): GAGVSQSPRYKVAKRGQDVALRCDPISGHVSLFWYQQALGQGPEFLTYFQNEAQLDKSGLPSDRFFAERPEGSVSTLKIQRTQQEDSAVYLCASSFDRVDTEAFFGQGTRLTVV.

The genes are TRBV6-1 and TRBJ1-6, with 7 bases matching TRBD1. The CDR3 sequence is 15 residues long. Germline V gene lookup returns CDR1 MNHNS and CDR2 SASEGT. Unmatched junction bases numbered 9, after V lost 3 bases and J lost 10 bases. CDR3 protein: CASSEEQGRWSPLHF. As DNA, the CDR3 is TGTGCCAGCAGTGAGGAACAGGGGAGGTGGTCACCCCTCCACTTT.

This CDR3 reads CASSPQGPAAGQPQHF. DNA of the CDR3: TGTGCCAGCTCCCCCCAGGGGCCAGCCGCAGGTCAGCCCCAGCATTTT. The chain is built from TRBV18 and TRBJ1-5, with D maybe TRBD1 (6 bases). V was cut by 6 bases and J by 6 bases, with 21 bases left in between. The CDR3 spans 16 residues. Looked up from germline, CDR1 is KGHSH and CDR2 is LQKENI.

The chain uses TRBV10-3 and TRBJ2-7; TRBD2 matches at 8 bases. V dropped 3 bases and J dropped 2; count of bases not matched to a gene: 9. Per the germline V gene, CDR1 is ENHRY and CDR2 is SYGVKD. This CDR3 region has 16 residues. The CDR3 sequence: CAISDSGAGGPYEQYF. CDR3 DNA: TGTGCCATCAGTGATTCGGGCGCGGGAGGCCCCTACGAGCAGTACTTC.

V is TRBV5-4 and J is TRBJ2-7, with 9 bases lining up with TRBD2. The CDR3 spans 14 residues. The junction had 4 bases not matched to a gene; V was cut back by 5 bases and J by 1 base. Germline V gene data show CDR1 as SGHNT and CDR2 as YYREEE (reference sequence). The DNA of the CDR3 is TGTGCCAGCAGGTCTACTAGCGGGTCCTACGAGCAGTACTTC. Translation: CASRSTSGSYEQYF.

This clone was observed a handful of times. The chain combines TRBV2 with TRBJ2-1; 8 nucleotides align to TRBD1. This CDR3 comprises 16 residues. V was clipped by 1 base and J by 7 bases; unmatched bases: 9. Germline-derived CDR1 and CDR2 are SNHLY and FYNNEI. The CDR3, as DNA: TGTGCCAGCAGTGAAGGGACCAGGACAGGGTGGAATGAGCAGTTCTTC. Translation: CASSEGTRTGWNEQFF.

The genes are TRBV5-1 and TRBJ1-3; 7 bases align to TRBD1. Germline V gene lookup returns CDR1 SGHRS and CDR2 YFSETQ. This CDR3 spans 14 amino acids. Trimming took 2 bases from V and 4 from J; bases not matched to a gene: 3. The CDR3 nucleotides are TGCGCCAGCAGCTTACAGGGGTTCGGAAACACCATATATTTT. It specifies CASSLQGFGNTIYF.